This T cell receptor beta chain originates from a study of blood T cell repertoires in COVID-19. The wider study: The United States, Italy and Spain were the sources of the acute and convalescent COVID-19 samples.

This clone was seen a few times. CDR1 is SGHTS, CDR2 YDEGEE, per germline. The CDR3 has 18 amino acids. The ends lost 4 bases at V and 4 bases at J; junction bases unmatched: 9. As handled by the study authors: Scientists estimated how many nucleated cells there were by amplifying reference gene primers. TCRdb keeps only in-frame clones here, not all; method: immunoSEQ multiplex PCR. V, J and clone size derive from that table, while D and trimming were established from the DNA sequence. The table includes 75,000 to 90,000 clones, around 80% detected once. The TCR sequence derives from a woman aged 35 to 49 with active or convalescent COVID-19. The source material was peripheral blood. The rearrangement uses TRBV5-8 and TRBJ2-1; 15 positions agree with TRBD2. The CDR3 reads CASSGGLAGGKMYNEQFF. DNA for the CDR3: TGTGCCAGCAGCGGGGGACTAGCGGGGGGCAAAATGTACAATGAGCAGTTCTTC.